This T cell receptor beta chain was obtained from a study of identical twins. MiXCR, run by TCRdb on the 5' RACE reads, gives a single entry per CDR3 protein. The table lists 1.5 million to 2 million distinct CDR3 sequences, around a third of them singletons. A remark on this clonotype: The antigen is unknown.

This CDR3 contains 15 residues. Trimming removed 4 bases from V and 6 bases from J, with 13 bases in between. CDR1 MNHEY and CDR2 SVGEGT come from the germline V gene. Study-wide findings and caveats: With abundant cord blood beta clonotypes, insertions were fewer; memory repertoires showed no such pattern.

V gene TRBV6-2 or TRBV6-3 combines with J gene TRBJ1-6; D is possibly TRBD1 (6 bases). The source material was cord blood. This receptor was identified in a newborn girl in good health. This CDR3 reads CASSFPRGINSPLHF. As DNA, the CDR3 is TGTGCCAGCAGTTTTCCCAGGGGAATTAATTCACCCCTCCACTTT.